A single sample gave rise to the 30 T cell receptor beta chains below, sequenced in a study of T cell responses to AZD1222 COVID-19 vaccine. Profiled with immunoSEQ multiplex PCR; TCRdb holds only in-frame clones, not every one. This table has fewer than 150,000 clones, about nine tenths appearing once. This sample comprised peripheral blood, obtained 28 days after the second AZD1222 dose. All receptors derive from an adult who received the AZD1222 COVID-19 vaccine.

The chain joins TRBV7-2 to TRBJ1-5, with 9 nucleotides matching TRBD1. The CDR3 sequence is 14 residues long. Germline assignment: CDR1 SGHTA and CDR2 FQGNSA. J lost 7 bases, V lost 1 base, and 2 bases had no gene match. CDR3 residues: CASSLGDRAQPQHF. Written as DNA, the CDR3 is TGTGCCAGCAGCTTAGGGGACAGGGCACAGCCCCAGCATTTT.

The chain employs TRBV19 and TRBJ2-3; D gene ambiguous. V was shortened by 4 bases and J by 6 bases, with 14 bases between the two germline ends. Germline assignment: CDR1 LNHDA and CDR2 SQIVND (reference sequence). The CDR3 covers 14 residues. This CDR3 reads CASSNPLREDTQYF. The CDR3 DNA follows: TGTGCCAGTAGTAACCCCCTCCGCGAGGATACGCAGTATTTT.

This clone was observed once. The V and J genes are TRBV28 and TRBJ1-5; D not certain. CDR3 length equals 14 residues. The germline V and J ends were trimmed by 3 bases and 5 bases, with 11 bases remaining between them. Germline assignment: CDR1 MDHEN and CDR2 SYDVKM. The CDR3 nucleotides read TGTGCCAGCAGTTTTTCCAGGAACGATCAGCCCCAGCATTTT. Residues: CASSFSRNDQPQHF.

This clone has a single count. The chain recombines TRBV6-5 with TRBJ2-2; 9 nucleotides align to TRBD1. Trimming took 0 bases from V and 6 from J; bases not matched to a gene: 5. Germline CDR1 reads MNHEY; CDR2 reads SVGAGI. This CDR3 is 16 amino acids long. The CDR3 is CASSYSQGAMAGELFF. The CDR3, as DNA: TGTGCCAGCAGTTACTCACAGGGGGCTATGGCCGGGGAGCTGTTTTTT.

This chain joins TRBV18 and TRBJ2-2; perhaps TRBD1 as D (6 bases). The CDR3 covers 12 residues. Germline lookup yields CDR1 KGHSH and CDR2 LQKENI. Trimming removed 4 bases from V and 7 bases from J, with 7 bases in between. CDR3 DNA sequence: TGTGCCAGCTCACGACAGGACGGGGAGCTGTTTTTT. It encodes CASSRQDGELFF.

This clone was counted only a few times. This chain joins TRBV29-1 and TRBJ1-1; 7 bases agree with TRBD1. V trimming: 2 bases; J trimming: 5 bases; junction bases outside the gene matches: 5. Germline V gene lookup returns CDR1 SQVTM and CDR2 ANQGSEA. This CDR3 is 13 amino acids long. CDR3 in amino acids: CSVEPTGKTEAFF. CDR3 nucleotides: TGCAGCGTTGAACCGACAGGGAAGACTGAAGCTTTCTTT.

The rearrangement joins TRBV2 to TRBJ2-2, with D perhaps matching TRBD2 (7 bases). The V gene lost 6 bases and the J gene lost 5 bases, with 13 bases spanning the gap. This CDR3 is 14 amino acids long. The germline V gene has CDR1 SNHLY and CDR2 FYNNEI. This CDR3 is CASRKGGPTGELFF. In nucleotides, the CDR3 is TGTGCCAGCAGGAAGGGGGGGCCTACCGGGGAGCTGTTTTTT. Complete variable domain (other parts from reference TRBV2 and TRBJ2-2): EPEVTQTPSHQVTQMGQEVILRCVPISNHLYFYWYRQILGQKVEFLVSFYNNEISEKSEIFDDQFSVERPDGSNFTLKIRSTKLEDSAMYFCASRKGGPTGELFFGEGSRLTVL.

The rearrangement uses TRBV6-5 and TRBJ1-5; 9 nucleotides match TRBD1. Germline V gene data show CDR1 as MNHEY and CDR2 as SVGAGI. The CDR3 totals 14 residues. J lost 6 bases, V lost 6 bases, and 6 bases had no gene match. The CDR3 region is CASRGGQGSQPQHF. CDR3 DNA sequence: TGTGCCAGCAGAGGGGGACAGGGATCTCAGCCCCAGCATTTT.

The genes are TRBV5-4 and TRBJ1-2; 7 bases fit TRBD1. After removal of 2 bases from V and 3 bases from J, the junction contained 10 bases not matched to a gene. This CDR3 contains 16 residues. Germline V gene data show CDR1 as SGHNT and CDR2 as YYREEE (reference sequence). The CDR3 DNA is TGTGCCAGCAGCTTCCCAGACAGGGCGGGTGACTATGGCTACACCTTC. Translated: CASSFPDRAGDYGYTF. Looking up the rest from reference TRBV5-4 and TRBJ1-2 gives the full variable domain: ETGVTQSPTHLIKTRGQQVTLRCSSQSGHNTVSWYQQALGQGPQFIFQYYREEENGRGNFPPRFSGLQFPNYSSELNVNALELDDSALYLCASSFPDRAGDYGYTFGSGTRLTVV.

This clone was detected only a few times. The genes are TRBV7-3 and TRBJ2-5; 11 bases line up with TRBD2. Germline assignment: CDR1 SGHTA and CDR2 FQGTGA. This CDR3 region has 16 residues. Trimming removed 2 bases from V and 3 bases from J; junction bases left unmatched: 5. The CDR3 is CASSLSLAGGEETQYF. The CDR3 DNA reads TGTGCCAGCAGCTTATCTCTAGCGGGAGGAGAAGAGACCCAGTACTTC.

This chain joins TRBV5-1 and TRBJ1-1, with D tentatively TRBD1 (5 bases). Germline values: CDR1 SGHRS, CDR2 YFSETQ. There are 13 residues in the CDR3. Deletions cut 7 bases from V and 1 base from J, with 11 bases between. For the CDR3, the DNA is TGCGCCAGCCGAGCTCAGGGGAACACTGAAGCTTTCTTT. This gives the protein CASRAQGNTEAFF. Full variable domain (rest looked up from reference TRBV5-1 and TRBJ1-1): KAGVTQTPRYLIKTRGQQVTLSCSPISGHRSVSWYQQTPGQGLQFLFEYFSETQRNKGNFPGRFSGRQFSNSRSEMNVSTLELGDSALYLCASRAQGNTEAFFGQGTRLTVV.

CDR3 bases: TGCGCCAGCAGCCAGGAGGGACAGGGGCTTTCCGCAGATACGCAGTATTTT. This translates into CASSQEGQGLSADTQYF. The rearrangement joins TRBV5-1 to TRBJ2-3; 10 bases match TRBD1. The CDR3 sequence is 17 residues long. V was clipped by 4 bases and J by 4 bases; unmatched bases: 12. Looked up from germline, CDR1 is SGHRS and CDR2 is YFSETQ.

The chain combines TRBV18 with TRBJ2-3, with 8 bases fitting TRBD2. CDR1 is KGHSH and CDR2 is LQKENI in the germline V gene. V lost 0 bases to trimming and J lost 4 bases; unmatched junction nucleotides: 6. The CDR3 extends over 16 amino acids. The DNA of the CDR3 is TGTGCCAGCTCACCACCCCCCGGGAGGGCCCCAGATACGCAGTATTTT. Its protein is CASSPPPGRAPDTQYF.

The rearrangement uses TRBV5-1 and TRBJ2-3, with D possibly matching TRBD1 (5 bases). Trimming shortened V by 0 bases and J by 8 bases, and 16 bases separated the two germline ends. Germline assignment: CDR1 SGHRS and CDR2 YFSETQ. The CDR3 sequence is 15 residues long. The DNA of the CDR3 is TGCGCCAGCAGCTTGGAGCACCAGCAGCAGGGTACGCAGTATTTT. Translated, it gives CASSLEHQQQGTQYF.

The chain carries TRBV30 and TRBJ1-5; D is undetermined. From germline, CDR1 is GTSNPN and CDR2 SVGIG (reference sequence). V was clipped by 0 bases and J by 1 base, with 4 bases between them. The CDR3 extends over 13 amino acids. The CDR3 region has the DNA TGTGCCTGGAGTGTCCAGAGCAATCAGCCCCAGCATTTT. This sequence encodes CAWSVQSNQPQHF.

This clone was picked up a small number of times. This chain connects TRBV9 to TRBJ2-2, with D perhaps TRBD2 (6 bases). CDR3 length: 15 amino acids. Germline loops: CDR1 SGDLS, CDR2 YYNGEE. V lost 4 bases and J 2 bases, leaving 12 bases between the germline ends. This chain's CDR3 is CASSPRDRNTGELFF. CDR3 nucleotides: TGTGCCAGCAGCCCGCGGGACCGAAACACCGGGGAGCTGTTTTTT.

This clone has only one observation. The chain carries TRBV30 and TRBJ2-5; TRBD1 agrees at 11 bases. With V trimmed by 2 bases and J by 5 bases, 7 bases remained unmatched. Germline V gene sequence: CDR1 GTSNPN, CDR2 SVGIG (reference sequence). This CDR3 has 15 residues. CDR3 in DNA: TGTGCCTGGAGTCGAGAGGGACAGGGGGAGGAGACCCAGTACTTC. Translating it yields CAWSREGQGEETQYF.

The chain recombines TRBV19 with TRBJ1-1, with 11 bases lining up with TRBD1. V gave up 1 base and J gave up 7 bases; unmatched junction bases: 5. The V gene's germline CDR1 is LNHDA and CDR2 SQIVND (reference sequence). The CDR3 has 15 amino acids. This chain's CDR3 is CASSIGLDRGREAFF. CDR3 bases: TGTGCCAGTAGTATAGGGTTGGACAGGGGGCGTGAAGCTTTCTTT.

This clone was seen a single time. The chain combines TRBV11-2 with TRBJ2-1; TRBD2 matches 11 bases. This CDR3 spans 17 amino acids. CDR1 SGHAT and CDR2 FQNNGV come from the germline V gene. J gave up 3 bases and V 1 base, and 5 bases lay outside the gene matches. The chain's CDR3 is CASSLGTSGSDYNEQFF. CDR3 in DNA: TGTGCCAGCAGCTTAGGTACTAGCGGGAGCGACTACAATGAGCAGTTCTTC.

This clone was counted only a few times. For the CDR3, the DNA is TGTGCCAGCAGCGTTAAACAGAGGGGCGGGCAGCCCCAGCATTTT. Protein product: CASSVKQRGGQPQHF. The chain employs TRBV28 and TRBJ1-5; D might be TRBD1 (5 bases). Between the trimmed V and J ends, which lost 6 bases and 7 bases, there was a span of 19 bases. Germline assignment: CDR1 MDHEN and CDR2 SYDVKM. This CDR3 comprises 15 residues.

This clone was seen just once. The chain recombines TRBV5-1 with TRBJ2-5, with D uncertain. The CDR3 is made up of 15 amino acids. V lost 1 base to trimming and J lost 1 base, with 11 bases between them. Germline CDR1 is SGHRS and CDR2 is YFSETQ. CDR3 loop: CASSLSSFIQETQYF. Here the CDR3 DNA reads TGCGCCAGCAGCTTGAGTAGCTTCATCCAAGAGACCCAGTACTTC.

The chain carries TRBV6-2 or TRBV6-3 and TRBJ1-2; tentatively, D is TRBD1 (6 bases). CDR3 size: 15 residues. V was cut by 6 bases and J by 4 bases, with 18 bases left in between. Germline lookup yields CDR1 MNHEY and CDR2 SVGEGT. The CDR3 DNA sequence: TGTGCCAGCAGCCTGCTCGTACAGGGCGGCTATGGCTACACCTTC. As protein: CASSLLVQGGYGYTF.

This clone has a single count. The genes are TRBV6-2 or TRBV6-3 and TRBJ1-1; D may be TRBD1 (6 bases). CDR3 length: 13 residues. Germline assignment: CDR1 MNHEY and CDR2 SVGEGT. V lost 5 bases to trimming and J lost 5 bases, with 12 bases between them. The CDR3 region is CASSQRGYTEAFF. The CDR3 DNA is TGTGCCAGCAGTCAGAGGGGGTATACTGAAGCTTTCTTT.

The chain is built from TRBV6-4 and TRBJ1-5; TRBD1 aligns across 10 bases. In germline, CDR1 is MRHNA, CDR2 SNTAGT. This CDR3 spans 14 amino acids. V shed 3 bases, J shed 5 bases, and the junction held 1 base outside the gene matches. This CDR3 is CASSETGGDQPQHF. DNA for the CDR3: TGTGCCAGCAGTGAGACAGGGGGCGATCAGCCCCAGCATTTT.

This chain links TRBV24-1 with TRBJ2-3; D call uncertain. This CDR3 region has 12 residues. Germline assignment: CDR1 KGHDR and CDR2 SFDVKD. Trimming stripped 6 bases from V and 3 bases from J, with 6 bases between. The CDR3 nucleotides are TGTGCCACCAGTTATGGGACAGATACGCAGTATTTT. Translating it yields CATSYGTDTQYF.

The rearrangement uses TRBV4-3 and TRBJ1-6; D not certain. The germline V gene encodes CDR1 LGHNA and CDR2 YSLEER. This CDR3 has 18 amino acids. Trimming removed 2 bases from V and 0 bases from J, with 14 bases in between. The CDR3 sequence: CASSQTALTSSYNSPLHF. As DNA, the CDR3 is TGCGCCAGCAGCCAAACGGCCCTCACGAGCTCCTATAATTCACCCCTCCACTTT.

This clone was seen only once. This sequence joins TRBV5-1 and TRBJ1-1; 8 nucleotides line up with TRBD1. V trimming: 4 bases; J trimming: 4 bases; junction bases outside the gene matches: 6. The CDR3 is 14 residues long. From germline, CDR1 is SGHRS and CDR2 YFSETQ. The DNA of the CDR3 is TGCGCCAGCAGCCTACACAGGGGGTCCACTGAAGCTTTCTTT. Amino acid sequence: CASSLHRGSTEAFF.

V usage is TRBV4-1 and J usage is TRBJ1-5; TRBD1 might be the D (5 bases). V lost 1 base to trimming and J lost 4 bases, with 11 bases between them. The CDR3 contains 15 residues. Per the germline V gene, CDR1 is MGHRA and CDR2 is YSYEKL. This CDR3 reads CASSQGGNGNQPQHF. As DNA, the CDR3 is TGCGCCAGCAGCCAAGGGGGGAATGGTAATCAGCCCCAGCATTTT.

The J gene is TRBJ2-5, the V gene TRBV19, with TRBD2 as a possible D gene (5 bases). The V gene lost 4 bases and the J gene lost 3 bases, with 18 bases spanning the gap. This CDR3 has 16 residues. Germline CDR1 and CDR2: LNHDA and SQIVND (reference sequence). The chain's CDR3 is CASSSPARVGEETQYF. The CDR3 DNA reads TGTGCCAGTAGTAGCCCGGCGAGGGTAGGCGAAGAGACCCAGTACTTC.

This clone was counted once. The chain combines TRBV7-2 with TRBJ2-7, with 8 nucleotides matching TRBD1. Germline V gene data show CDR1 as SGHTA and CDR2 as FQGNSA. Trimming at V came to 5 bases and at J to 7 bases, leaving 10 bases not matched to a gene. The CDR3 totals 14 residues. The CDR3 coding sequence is TGTGCCAGCAGCCCTCGACAGGGGTCGATAGAGCAGTACTTC. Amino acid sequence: CASSPRQGSIEQYF.